What follows describes a single TCR beta chain. This CDR3 has 21 residues. Germline CDR1 is MGHRA and CDR2 is YSYEKL. Trimming removed 0 bases from V and 5 bases from J; junction bases left unmatched: 19. This sample was taken from a study of OX40 agonist ivuxolimab in advanced cancers. Sequencing was performed with immunoSEQ multiplex PCR; in TCRdb, only in-frame clones are kept and a portion is missing. The sample holds around 74,000 clones, roughly 90% seen once. Source: CD4+ or CD8+ T cells sorted from blood, taken in a trial of the OX40 agonist ivuxolimab. V is TRBV4-1 and J is TRBJ2-5; 12 nucleotides align to TRBD2. This sequence was found in an adult with an advanced solid tumor such as melanoma, head and neck, liver or kidney cancer. Written as DNA, the CDR3 is TGCGCCAGCAGCCAAGATACGGCCTCCGGCGCTAGCGGGGGGGCCCGGGAGACCCAGTACTTC. Encoded protein: CASSQDTASGASGGARETQYF.